The 18 T cell receptor beta chains listed next were all sequenced from one sample in a study of blood T cell repertoires in COVID-19. Sequencing used immunoSEQ multiplex PCR; TCRdb keeps in-frame clones, though not all of them. There are about 200,000 clones in the sample; 88% occur only once, and roughly 1.6% lies in the top ten. The sample consisted of peripheral blood. These receptor sequences come from a young man with active or convalescent COVID-19.

The chain has TRBV6-6 and TRBJ1-3, with a weak D call TRBD1 (6 bases). V gave up 6 bases and J gave up 0 bases, with 12 bases separating them. CDR3 length: 15 amino acids. Germline V gene sequence: CDR1 MNHNY, CDR2 SVGAGI (reference sequence). The DNA for the CDR3 is TGTGCCAGCAGAAAGGACAGTAACTCTGGAAACACCATATATTTT. Translation: CASRKDSNSGNTIYF.

The CDR3 here is CASSLGWGDQETQYF. For the CDR3, the DNA is TGTGCCAGCAGCCTAGGGTGGGGAGACCAAGAGACCCAGTACTTC. The chain combines TRBV9 with TRBJ2-5; D might be TRBD2 (5 bases). Germline V gene lookup returns CDR1 SGDLS and CDR2 YYNGEE. Trimming removed 4 bases at V and 0 bases at J, with 13 bases between. This CDR3 contains 15 residues.

The rearrangement joins TRBV10-3 to TRBJ1-6; perhaps TRBD1 as D (6 bases). The CDR3 spans 19 residues. Germline loops: CDR1 ENHRY, CDR2 SYGVKD. V gave up 5 bases and J gave up 9 bases, with 29 bases separating them. The CDR3, as DNA: TGTGCCATCAGTCAAAGTGATGGGACACCGGGGGGGTTTAGTTCACCCCTCCACTTT. This gives the protein CAISQSDGTPGGFSSPLHF.

The rearrangement links TRBV19 to TRBJ1-5; possibly TRBD1 for D (5 bases). CDR3 length: 15 amino acids. Trimming shortened V by 7 bases and J by 3 bases, and 16 bases separated the two germline ends. Per the germline V gene, CDR1 is LNHDA and CDR2 is SQIVND (reference sequence). DNA of the CDR3: TGTGCCAGTAAAGGGGCCATTTTAGCCAATCAGCCCCAGCATTTT. This codes for CASKGAILANQPQHF.

The chain uses TRBV7-8 and TRBJ1-4; TRBD1 aligns across 9 bases. V lost 5 bases, J lost 2 bases, and 15 bases stayed unmatched. Looked up from germline, CDR1 is SGHVS and CDR2 is FQNEAQ. There are 19 residues in the CDR3. The DNA for the CDR3 is TGTGCCAGCAGCCCTAGGACAGGGGCCACCCTATCTACTAATGAAAAACTGTTTTTT. Translated: CASSPRTGATLSTNEKLFF. Based on the CDR3 plus reference TRBV7-8 and TRBJ1-4, the full variable domain is GAGVSQSPRYKVAKRGQDVALRCDPISGHVSLFWYQQALGQGPEFLTYFQNEAQLDKSGLPSDRFFAERPEGSVSTLKIQRTQQEDSAVYLCASSPRTGATLSTNEKLFFGSGTQLSVL.

The V gene is TRBV6-1, the J gene TRBJ1-5; 10 bases map to TRBD1. The CDR3 runs 18 residues. With 1 base clipped from V and 6 bases from J, the junction kept 12 bases outside the gene matches. The germline V gene has CDR1 MNHNS and CDR2 SASEGT. The CDR3 loop is CASSEGRKDRGGSQPQHF. Written as DNA, the CDR3 is TGTGCCAGCAGTGAAGGGAGGAAGGACAGGGGGGGGAGTCAGCCCCAGCATTTT.

This clone was observed a few times. The chain is built from TRBV18 and TRBJ1-1; 9 nucleotides line up with TRBD1. V gave up 3 bases and J gave up 5 bases; unmatched junction bases: 1. CDR3 size: 13 residues. Germline-derived CDR1 and CDR2 are KGHSH and LQKENI. CDR3 coding DNA: TGTGCCAGCTCACCGACAGGGGGAACTGAAGCTTTCTTT. Protein: CASSPTGGTEAFF.

This rearrangement joins TRBV29-1 to TRBJ2-1, with 8 bases aligning to TRBD2. The V and J ends lost 6 bases and 6 bases, in that order; junction bases with no gene match: 7. Looked up from germline, CDR1 is SQVTM and CDR2 is ANQGSEA. The length of the CDR3 is 13 residues. The CDR3 coding sequence is TGCAGCGTCGTCCCACTAGCGGTCAATGAGCAGTTCTTC. This translates into CSVVPLAVNEQFF.

This clone appeared a single time. This chain connects TRBV6-2 or TRBV6-3 to TRBJ2-7; D is ambiguous. Germline CDR1 and CDR2: MNHEY and SVGEGT. This CDR3 has 11 amino acids. The ends were cut back, 4 bases at V and 6 bases at J, with 7 bases in the middle. The CDR3 region has the DNA TGTGCCAGCAGTTCCCCCTTCGAGCAGTACTTC. It codes for CASSSPFEQYF.

The genes are TRBV6-6 and TRBJ2-2; D may be TRBD1 (5 bases). V was clipped by 4 bases and J by 0 bases, with 12 bases between them. The CDR3 contains 16 residues. The germline CDR1 and CDR2 sequences are MNHNY and SVGAGI (reference sequence). The CDR3 region is CASSSPGHPNTGELFF. The CDR3 nucleotides are TGTGCCAGCAGTTCCCCCGGACACCCGAACACCGGGGAGCTGTTTTTT.

The chain joins TRBV3-1 (or the pseudogene TRBV3-2) to TRBJ1-1, with D perhaps matching TRBD1 (5 bases). Trimming took off 0 bases at V and 4 bases at J, with 12 bases between the two ends. Germline V gene lookup returns CDR1 LGHDT and CDR2 YNNKEL (reference sequence). The CDR3 has 15 amino acids. The CDR3 DNA reads TGTGCCAGCAGCCAAGAGATCTGGCAGGGCACTGAAGCTTTCTTT. This codes for CASSQEIWQGTEAFF.

V is TRBV2 and J is TRBJ1-2, with a possible D match to TRBD1 (5 bases). The length of the CDR3 is 13 residues. The V and J ends lost 8 bases and 5 bases respectively, with 15 bases between them. CDR1 and CDR2 (germline): SNHLY, FYNNEI. In DNA form, the CDR3 reads TGTGCCAGCTTGGGTCCAGGGTTATATGGCTACACCTTC. This translates into CASLGPGLYGYTF.

This clone was picked up a small number of times. The chain has TRBV2 and TRBJ2-3; 8 positions match TRBD1. The CDR3 loop spans 14 amino acids. From germline, CDR1 is SNHLY and CDR2 FYNNEI. Trimming took 6 bases from V and 2 from J; bases not matched to a gene: 4. The CDR3 sequence: CASRTTGVTDTQYF. The CDR3 nucleotides read TGTGCCAGCAGAACGACAGGGGTCACAGATACGCAGTATTTT.

The chain's CDR3 is CASSLVGRGGDSNQPQHF. CDR3 coding DNA: TGTGCCAGCAGCTTAGTCGGTAGGGGAGGAGATAGCAATCAGCCCCAGCATTTT. This rearrangement joins TRBV7-9 to TRBJ1-5; possibly TRBD1 for D (5 bases). Germline values: CDR1 SEHNR, CDR2 FQNEAQ (reference sequence). The V end lost 1 base, the J end lost 0 bases, and 16 bases lay between the germline ends. There are 18 residues in the CDR3.

This clone was observed a handful of times. The J gene is TRBJ1-1, the V gene TRBV7-9; D perhaps matches TRBD1 (6 bases). Trimming pared 1 base from V and 2 bases from J, leaving 11 bases between. The CDR3 runs to 15 residues. The V gene's germline CDR1 is SEHNR and CDR2 FQNEAQ (reference sequence). CDR3 bases: TGTGCCAGCAGCTTAGAGGGGGGGTTAAACACTGAAGCTTTCTTT. It encodes CASSLEGGLNTEAFF.

The chain employs TRBV6-5 and TRBJ2-1; tentative D call: TRBD1 (8 bases). The V end was cut by 6 bases, the J end by 7 bases, with 13 bases between. The CDR3 is 13 residues long. Germline assignment: CDR1 MNHEY and CDR2 SVGAGI. In nucleotides, the CDR3 is TGTGCCAGCAGAGACAGGGGAGGGAATGAGCAGTTCTTC. Amino acid sequence: CASRDRGGNEQFF.

The chain recombines TRBV2 with TRBJ1-5; D is ambiguous. The ends were cut back, 6 bases at V and 0 bases at J, with 6 bases in the middle. The germline V gene encodes CDR1 SNHLY and CDR2 FYNNEI. This CDR3 contains 13 residues. The CDR3, as DNA: TGTGCCAGCAGCTCTAATAGCAATCAGCCCCAGCATTTT. Translation: CASSSNSNQPQHF.

This clone was picked up one time. The V call is TRBV12-3 or TRBV12-4, the J call TRBJ1-2, with D unresolved. V lost 2 bases and J lost 4, with 8 bases in between. There are 13 residues in the CDR3. In nucleotides, the CDR3 is TGTGCCAGCAGTTTATTTACAGTCTATGGCTACACCTTC. It encodes CASSLFTVYGYTF.